These T cell receptor beta chains were read from a single sample in a study of regulatory T cells in long-lasting Graves disease. Using its own MiXCR run on the multiplex PCR reads, TCRdb lists one record per CDR3 protein. The sample has roughly 420,000 distinct CDR3 sequences, about 17% seen once. The same data also contributed to another study, on T cells in Graves' hyperthyroidism and ophthalmopathy.

The material was peripheral blood mononuclear cells (PBMCs), obtained at new diagnosis, from a patient treated with antithyroid drugs. These receptor sequences come from a woman aged 18-35 years with Graves disease. Both conserved end residues are part of each CDR3. The D gene is left open where the match is weak. Not all rows give a size; the values are once, few, many and, for expanded clones, a class.

many	15	TRBV3-1	TRBJ2-1	TRBD2	TGTGCCAGCACCCACGGGAGGGATCTCACGATGGAGCAGTTCTTC	CASTHGRDLTMEQFF
many	12	TRBV3-1	TRBJ2-1	.	TGTGCCAGCAGCCAAGAGAGTTATGAGCAGTTCTTC	CASSQESYEQFF
many	14	TRBV28	TRBJ2-7	.	TGTGCCAGCACCAGTCGGTGGGTCGGACTCGAGCAGTACTTC	CASTSRWVGLEQYF
many	13	TRBV6-5	TRBJ1-2	.	TGTGCCAGCAGTTACTCCGGACAGTATGGCTACACCTTC	CASSYSGQYGYTF
many	13	TRBV11-2	TRBJ2-3	.	TGTGCCAGCAGCTTTCATGTCACAGATACGCAGTATTTT	CASSFHVTDTQYF
few	15	TRBV9	TRBJ2-1	TRBD1	TGTGCCAGCAGCGGACGTACAGGGGGGTACAATGAGCAGTTCTTC	CASSGRTGGYNEQFF
.	16	TRBV20-1	TRBJ2-3	TRBD1	TGCAGTGCTCGTAACTTACAGGGGGTTGGCACAGATACGCAGTATTTT	CSARNLQGVGTDTQYF
many	17	TRBV11-2	TRBJ2-7	TRBD1	TGTGCCAGCAGCTTAAACCTTCTCCGGACAGGGATTAGCGAGCAGTACTTC	CASSLNLLRTGISEQYF
many	13	TRBV11-3	TRBJ1-1	TRBD1	TGTGCCAGCAGCCAGGGGGCGGACACTGAAGCTTTCTTT	CASSQGADTEAFF
.	12	TRBV19	TRBJ1-1	.	TGTGCCAGTAGACAGGGAATCACTGAAGCTTTCTTT	CASRQGITEAFF
many	20	TRBV4-3	TRBJ2-3	TRBD2	TGCGCCAGCAGCCAAGAGTGGCTAGCGGGAGGACCTTCTAGCACAGATACGCAGTATTTT	CASSQEWLAGGPSSTDTQYF
many	14	TRBV6-1	TRBJ1-2	.	TGTGCCAGCAGTGAAGGGACTCCGATCTATGGCTACACCTTC	CASSEGTPIYGYTF
many	17	TRBV12-3/TRBV12-4	TRBJ2-1	TRBD2	TGTGCCAGCACGGGGCTCAGCGGGAGAAGTAAGGGGAATGAGCAGTTCTTC	CASTGLSGRSKGNEQFF
many	14	TRBV6-9	TRBJ2-3	.	TGTGCCAGCAGTTGGCAGGGTGCAACAGATACGCAGTATTTT	CASSWQGATDTQYF
many	14	TRBV7-2	TRBJ2-3	TRBD2	TGTGCCAGCAGCACTCTAGCGGGGTTAGATACGCAGTATTTT	CASSTLAGLDTQYF
.	12	TRBV28	TRBJ1-6	.	TGTGCCAGCAGTCGGTGGGATTCACCCCTCCACTTT	CASSRWDSPLHF
many	14	TRBV12-3/TRBV12-4	TRBJ2-3	.	TGTGCCAGCAGTTCCAGAAGACCTCGGGATACGCAGTATTTT	CASSSRRPRDTQYF